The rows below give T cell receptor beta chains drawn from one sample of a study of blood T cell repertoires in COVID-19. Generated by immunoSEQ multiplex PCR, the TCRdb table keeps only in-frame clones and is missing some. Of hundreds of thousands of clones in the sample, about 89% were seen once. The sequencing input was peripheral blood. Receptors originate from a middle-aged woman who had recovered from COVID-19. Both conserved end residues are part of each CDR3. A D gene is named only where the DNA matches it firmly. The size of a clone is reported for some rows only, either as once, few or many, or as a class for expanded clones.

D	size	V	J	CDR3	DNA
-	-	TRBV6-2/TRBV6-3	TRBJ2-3	CASSYADRDTQYF	TGTGCCAGCAGTTACGCGGACAGAGATACGCAGTATTTT
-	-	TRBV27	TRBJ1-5	CASSLGVGGPQHF	TGTGCCAGCAGTTTGGGAGTTGGTGGGCCCCAGCATTTT
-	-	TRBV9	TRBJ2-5	CARSRDFQETQYF	TGTGCCAGGAGCCGGGACTTTCAAGAGACCCAGTACTTC
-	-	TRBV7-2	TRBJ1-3	CASSFDTRSGNTIYF	TGTGCCAGCAGCTTCGACACCCGCTCTGGAAACACCATATATTTT
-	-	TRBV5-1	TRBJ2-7	CASSFLPTGATYEQYF	TGCGCCAGCAGCTTTCTACCCACGGGTGCAACCTACGAGCAGTACTTC
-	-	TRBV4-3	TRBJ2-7	CASSSQVRAYEQYF	TGCGCCAGCAGCTCGCAGGTGAGAGCCTACGAGCAGTACTTC
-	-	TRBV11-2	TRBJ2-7	CASSSHQLYEQYF	TGTGCCAGCAGTAGTCACCAACTCTACGAGCAGTACTTC
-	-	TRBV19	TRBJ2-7	CASSRGRDYEQYF	TGTGCCAGTAGTAGGGGCAGGGATTACGAGCAGTACTTC
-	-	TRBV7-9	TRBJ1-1	CASSLLGAPTEAFF	TGTGCCAGCAGCTTACTTGGGGCCCCTACTGAAGCTTTCTTT
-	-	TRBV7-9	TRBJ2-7	CATQLSRHQYEQYF	TGTGCCACCCAGCTTAGTAGACACCAGTACGAGCAGTACTTC
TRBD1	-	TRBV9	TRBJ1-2	CASSVEAGGYYGYTF	TGTGCCAGCAGCGTAGAGGCAGGGGGCTACTATGGCTACACCTTC
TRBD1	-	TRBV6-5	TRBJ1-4	CASSQGQGGEKLFF	TGTGCCAGCAGCCAGGGACAGGGCGGTGAAAAACTGTTTTTT
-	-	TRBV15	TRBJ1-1	CATSRDSGPLNTEAFF	TGTGCCACCAGCAGAGATTCTGGGCCCCTGAACACTGAAGCTTTCTTT
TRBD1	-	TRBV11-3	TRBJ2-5	CASSLGQGLQETQYF	TGTGCCAGCAGCTTGGGACAGGGGTTACAAGAGACCCAGTACTTC
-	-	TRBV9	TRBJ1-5	CASSVGGFPGGGNQPQHF	TGTGCCAGCAGCGTAGGAGGATTCCCGGGGGGGGGCAATCAGCCCCAGCATTTT
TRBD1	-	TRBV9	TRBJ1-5	CASSAGTGPNQPQHF	TGTGCCAGCAGCGCCGGGACAGGACCCAATCAGCCCCAGCATTTT
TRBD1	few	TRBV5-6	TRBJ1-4	CASSLISQGSEKLFF	TGTGCCAGCAGCTTAATATCACAGGGGTCCGAAAAACTGTTTTTT
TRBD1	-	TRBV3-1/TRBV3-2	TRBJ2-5	CASSQDRGGTGFETQYF	TGTGCCAGCAGCCAAGATAGAGGTGGGACAGGGTTCGAGACCCAGTACTTC
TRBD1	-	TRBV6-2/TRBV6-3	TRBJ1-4	CASSYSIERGPRKEKLFF	TGTGCCAGCAGTTACTCGATCGAGAGGGGGCCTCGTAAGGAAAAACTGTTTTTT
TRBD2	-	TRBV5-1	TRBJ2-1	CASSLNIGRVNDEQFF	TGCGCCAGCAGCTTGAACATCGGGAGGGTTAACGATGAGCAGTTCTTC
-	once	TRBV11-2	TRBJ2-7	CASTLKGGRGYEQYF	TGTGCCAGCACCCTCAAAGGCGGCAGGGGTTACGAGCAGTACTTC
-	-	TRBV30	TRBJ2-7	CAWSSLGLLYEQYF	TGTGCCTGGAGTTCCCTCGGACTCCTCTACGAGCAGTACTTC
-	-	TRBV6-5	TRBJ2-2	CASSYSAWSNTGELFF	TGTGCCAGCAGTTACTCGGCGTGGAGTAACACCGGGGAGCTGTTTTTT
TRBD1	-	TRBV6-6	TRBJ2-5	CASSYGTGAGETQYF	TGTGCCAGCAGTTACGGGACAGGGGCAGGAGAGACCCAGTACTTC
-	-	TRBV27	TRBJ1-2	CASSLSNGGPNYGYTF	TGTGCCAGCAGTTTATCCAACGGGGGGCCTAACTATGGCTACACCTTC
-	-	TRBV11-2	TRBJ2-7	CASSLGVRVVYEQYF	TGTGCCAGCAGCTTGGGCGTCAGGGTGGTCTACGAGCAGTACTTC
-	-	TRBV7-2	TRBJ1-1	CASSFGGSINEAFF	TGTGCCAGCAGCTTTGGGGGCAGTATCAATGAAGCTTTCTTT
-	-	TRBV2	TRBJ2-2	CASSAPETWRQLFF	TGTGCCAGCAGTGCCCCCGAGACATGGAGGCAGCTGTTTTTT
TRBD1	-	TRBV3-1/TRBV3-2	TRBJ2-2	CASSQVTGARTGELFF	TGTGCCAGCAGCCAAGTAACAGGGGCACGGACCGGGGAGCTGTTTTTT
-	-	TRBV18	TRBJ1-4	CASRKGQGGEKLFF	TGTGCCAGCCGAAAGGGCCAGGGTGGAGAAAAACTGTTTTTT
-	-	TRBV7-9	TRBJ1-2	CASSLAGAQRYGYTF	TGTGCCAGCAGCTTAGCGGGGGCACAGAGATATGGCTACACCTTC
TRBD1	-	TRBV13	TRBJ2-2	CASSRRQGPRTGELFF	TGTGCCAGCAGCCGGCGACAGGGCCCAAGGACCGGGGAGCTGTTTTTT
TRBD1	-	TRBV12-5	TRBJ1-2	CASGLVTGGSNYGYTF	TGTGCTAGTGGTTTGGTGACAGGGGGCTCAAACTATGGCTACACCTTC
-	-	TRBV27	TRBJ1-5	CASSLSRGPVGKPQHF	TGTGCCAGCAGTTTATCGAGAGGGCCGGTCGGAAAGCCCCAGCATTTT
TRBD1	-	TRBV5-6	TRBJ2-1	CASSLAIDRVGVNEQFF	TGTGCCAGCAGCTTGGCCATCGACAGGGTTGGGGTCAATGAGCAGTTCTTC
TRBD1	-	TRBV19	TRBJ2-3	CASSSPGTAASTDTQYF	TGTGCCAGTAGTTCGCCGGGGACAGCAGCTAGCACAGATACGCAGTATTTT
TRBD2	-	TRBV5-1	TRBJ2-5	CASSLGTSGGRGETQYF	TGCGCCAGCAGCTTGGGGACTAGCGGGGGAAGAGGAGAGACCCAGTACTTC
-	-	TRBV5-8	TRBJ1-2	CASGGFGRDYGYTF	TGTGCCAGCGGGGGGTTCGGACGGGACTATGGCTACACCTTC
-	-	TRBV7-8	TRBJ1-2	CASSPKSYGYTF	TGTGCCAGCAGCCCCAAGAGCTATGGCTACACCTTC
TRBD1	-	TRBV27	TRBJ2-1	CASSLSQGASYNEQFF	TGTGCCAGCAGTTTATCGCAGGGGGCATCCTACAATGAGCAGTTCTTC
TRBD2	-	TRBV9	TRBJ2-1	CASSVAGRGTYNEQFF	TGTGCCAGCAGCGTAGCAGGGCGGGGGACTTACAATGAGCAGTTCTTC
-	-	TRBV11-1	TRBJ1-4	CASSQSGWNNEKLFF	TGTGCCAGCAGCCAGAGCGGGTGGAATAATGAAAAACTGTTTTTT
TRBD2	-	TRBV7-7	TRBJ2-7	CASSPAGGYEQYF	TGTGCCAGCAGCCCGGCGGGGGGCTACGAGCAGTACTTC
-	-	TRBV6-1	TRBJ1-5	CASSEIDGLPPQHF	TGTGCCAGCAGTGAAATAGACGGGTTACCGCCCCAGCATTTT
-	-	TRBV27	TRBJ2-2	CASTSNTGELFF	TGTGCCAGCACCTCGAACACCGGGGAGCTGTTTTTT
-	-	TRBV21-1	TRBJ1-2	CASSNLNGYTF	TGTGCCAGCAGCAATTTAAATGGCTACACCTTC
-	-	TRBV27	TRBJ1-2	CASSLKSRGSGYTF	TGTGCCAGCAGTTTAAAGTCCAGGGGCTCCGGCTACACCTTC
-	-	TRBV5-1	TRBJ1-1	CASSPHDRQNTEAFF	TGCGCCAGCAGCCCCCACGACAGACAGAACACTGAAGCTTTCTTT
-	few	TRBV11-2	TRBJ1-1	CASSLSRASTEAFF	TGTGCCAGCAGCTTAAGCAGGGCGAGCACTGAAGCTTTCTTT
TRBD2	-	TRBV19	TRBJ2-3	CASSIPAGPGDTQYF	TGTGCCAGTAGTATCCCAGCGGGGCCAGGGGATACGCAGTATTTT
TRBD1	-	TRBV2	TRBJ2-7	CASSERGLRPYEQYF	TGTGCCAGCAGTGAGAGGGGGCTCCGACCATACGAGCAGTACTTC
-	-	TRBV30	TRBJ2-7	CAWSVGVPYEQYF	TGTGCCTGGAGTGTAGGAGTCCCCTACGAGCAGTACTTC
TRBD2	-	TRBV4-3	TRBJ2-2	CASSQEPSGGWGNTGELFF	TGCGCCAGCAGCCAAGAACCTAGCGGGGGGTGGGGTAACACCGGGGAGCTGTTTTTT
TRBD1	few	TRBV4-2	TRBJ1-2	CASSQDLADRGVHGYTF	TGTGCCAGCAGCCAAGATCTTGCCGACAGGGGGGTCCATGGCTACACCTTC